The text below deals with one TCR beta chain. This entry belongs to a study of blood T cell repertoires in COVID-19. The CDR3 is 14 amino acids. CDR1 is WNHNN, CDR2 SYGVQD, per germline (reference sequence). The V gene end was trimmed by 10 bases and the J gene end by 6 bases; junction bases not matched to a gene: 14. Using immunoSEQ multiplex PCR, the repertoire was profiled, and TCRdb retains in-frame clones only, with some absent. The sample shows under 80,000 clones, around 87% of them seen only once. The clonotype was recovered from a man aged 65 to 79 with acute or convalescent COVID-19. The rearrangement links TRBV10-1 to TRBJ2-7, with 8 bases lining up with TRBD1. Sequenced: peripheral blood. CDR3 nucleotide sequence: TGCGCCACCGGGACAGGCCGTTCAAAGCGCGAGCAGTACTTC. It translates to CATGTGRSKREQYF.